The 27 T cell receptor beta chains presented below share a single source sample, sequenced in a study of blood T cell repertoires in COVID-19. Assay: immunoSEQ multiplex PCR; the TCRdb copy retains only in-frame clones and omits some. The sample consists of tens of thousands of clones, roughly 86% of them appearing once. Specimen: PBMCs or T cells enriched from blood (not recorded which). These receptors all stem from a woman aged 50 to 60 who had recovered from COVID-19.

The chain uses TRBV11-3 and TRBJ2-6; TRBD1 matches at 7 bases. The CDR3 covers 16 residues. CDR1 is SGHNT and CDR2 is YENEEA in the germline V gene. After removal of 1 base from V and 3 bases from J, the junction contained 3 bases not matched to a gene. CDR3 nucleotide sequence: TGTGCCAGCAGCTTAGGGACAGGTTTTGGGGCCAACGTCCTGACTTTC. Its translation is CASSLGTGFGANVLTF.

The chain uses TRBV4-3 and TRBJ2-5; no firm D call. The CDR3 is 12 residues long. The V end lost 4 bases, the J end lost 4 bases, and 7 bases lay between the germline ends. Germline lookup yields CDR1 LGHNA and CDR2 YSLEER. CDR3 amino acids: CASSPSGETQYF. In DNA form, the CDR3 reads TGCGCCAGCAGCCCTTCGGGAGAGACCCAGTACTTC.

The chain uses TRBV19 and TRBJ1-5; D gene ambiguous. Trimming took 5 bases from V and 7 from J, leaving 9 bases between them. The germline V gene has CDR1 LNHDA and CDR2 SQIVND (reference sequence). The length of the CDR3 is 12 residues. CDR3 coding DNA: TGTGCCAGTAGTTCGACGGGGCAGCCCCAGCATTTT. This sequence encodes CASSSTGQPQHF.

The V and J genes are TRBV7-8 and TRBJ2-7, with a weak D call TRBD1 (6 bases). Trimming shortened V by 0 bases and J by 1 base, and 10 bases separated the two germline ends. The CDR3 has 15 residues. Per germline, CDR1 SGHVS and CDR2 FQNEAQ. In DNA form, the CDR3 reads TGTGCCAGCAGCTTAGCGGCAGGGACATCCTACGAGCAGTACTTC. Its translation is CASSLAAGTSYEQYF.

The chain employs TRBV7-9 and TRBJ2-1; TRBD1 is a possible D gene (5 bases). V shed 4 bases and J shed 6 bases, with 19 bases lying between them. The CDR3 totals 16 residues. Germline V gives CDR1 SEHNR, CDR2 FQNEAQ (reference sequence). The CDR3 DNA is TGTGCCAGCAGCTCCGCGGCCGCAGGGTCACTCAATGAGCAGTTCTTC. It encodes CASSSAAAGSLNEQFF.

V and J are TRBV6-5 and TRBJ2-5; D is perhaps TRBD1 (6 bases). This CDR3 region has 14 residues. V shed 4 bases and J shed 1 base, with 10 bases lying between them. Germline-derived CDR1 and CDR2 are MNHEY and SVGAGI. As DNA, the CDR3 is TGTGCCAGCAGTTTCGGGACACTCCAAGAGACCCAGTACTTC. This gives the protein CASSFGTLQETQYF.

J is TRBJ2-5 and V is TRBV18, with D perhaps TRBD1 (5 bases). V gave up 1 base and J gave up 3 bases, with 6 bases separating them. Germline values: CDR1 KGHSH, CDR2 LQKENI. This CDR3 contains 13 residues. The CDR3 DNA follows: TGTGCCAGCTCACCACGGACAAAAGAGACCCAGTACTTC. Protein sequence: CASSPRTKETQYF.

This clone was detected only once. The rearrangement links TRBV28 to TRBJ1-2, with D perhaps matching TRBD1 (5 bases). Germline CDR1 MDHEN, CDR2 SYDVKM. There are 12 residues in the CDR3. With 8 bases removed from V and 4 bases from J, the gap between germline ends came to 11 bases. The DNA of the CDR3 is TGTGCCAGCTGGGGCAGACCCTATGGCTACACCTTC. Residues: CASWGRPYGYTF.

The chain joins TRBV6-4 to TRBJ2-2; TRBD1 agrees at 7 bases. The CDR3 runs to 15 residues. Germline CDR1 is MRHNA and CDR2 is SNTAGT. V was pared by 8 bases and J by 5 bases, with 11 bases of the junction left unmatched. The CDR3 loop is CASRLEAGGTGELFF. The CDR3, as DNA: TGTGCCAGCCGTCTCGAGGCAGGGGGAACCGGGGAGCTGTTTTTT.

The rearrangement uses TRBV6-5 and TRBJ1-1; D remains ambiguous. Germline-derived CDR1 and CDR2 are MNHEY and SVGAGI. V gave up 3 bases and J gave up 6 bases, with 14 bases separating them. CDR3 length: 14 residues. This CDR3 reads CASSYYRGLAEAFF. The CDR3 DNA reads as TGTGCCAGCAGTTATTATCGGGGATTGGCTGAAGCTTTCTTT.

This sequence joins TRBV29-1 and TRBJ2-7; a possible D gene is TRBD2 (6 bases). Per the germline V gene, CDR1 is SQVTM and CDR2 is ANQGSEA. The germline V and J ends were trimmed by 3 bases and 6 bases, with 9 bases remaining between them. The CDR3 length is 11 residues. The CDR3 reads CSVDTGAEQYF. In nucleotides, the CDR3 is TGCAGCGTTGACACGGGAGCCGAGCAGTACTTC.

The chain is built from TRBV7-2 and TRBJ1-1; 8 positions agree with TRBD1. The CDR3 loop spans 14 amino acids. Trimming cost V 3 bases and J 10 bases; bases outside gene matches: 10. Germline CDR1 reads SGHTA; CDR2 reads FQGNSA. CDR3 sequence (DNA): TGTGCCAGCAGCTTTTCCCAGGGGGCAAGGGCAGCTTTCTTT. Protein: CASSFSQGARAAFF.

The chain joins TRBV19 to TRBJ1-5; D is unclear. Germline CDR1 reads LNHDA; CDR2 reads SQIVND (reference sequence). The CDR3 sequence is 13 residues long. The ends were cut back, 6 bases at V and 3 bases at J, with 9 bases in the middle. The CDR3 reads CASRPDSNQPQHF. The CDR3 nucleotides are TGTGCCAGTAGGCCAGACTCCAATCAGCCCCAGCATTTT.

The chain's CDR3 is CASSLNNEQFF. The CDR3 nucleotides read TGTGCCAGCAGCCTTAACAATGAGCAGTTCTTC. V and J are TRBV5-5 and TRBJ2-1; D gene uncertain. Germline V gene lookup returns CDR1 SGHKS and CDR2 YYEKEE (reference sequence). The V gene lost 4 bases and the J gene lost 5 bases, with 4 bases spanning the gap. The CDR3 is 11 amino acids. Drawing the rest from reference TRBV5-5 and TRBJ2-1, the complete variable domain is DAGVTQSPTHLIKTRGQQVTLRCSPISGHKSVSWYQQVLGQGPQFIFQYYEKEERGRGNFPDRFSARQFPNYSSELNVNALLLGDSALYLCASSLNNEQFFGPGTRLTVL.

The CDR3 protein is CSSTLSTGELFF. The CDR3 bases are TGCAGCTCTACTTTGAGCACCGGGGAGCTGTTTTTT. The rearrangement joins TRBV29-1 to TRBJ2-2, with D uncertain. Between the trimmed V and J ends, which lost 8 bases and 4 bases, there was a span of 11 bases. CDR3 length: 12 amino acids. Germline V gene data show CDR1 as SQVTM and CDR2 as ANQGSEA.

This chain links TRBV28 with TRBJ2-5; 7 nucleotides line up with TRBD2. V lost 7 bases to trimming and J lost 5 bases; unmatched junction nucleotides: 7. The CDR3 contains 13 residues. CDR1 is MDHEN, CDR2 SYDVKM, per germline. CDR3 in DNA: TGTGCCAGCATGCGGGGGAGGGAGGAGACCCAGTACTTC. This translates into CASMRGREETQYF.

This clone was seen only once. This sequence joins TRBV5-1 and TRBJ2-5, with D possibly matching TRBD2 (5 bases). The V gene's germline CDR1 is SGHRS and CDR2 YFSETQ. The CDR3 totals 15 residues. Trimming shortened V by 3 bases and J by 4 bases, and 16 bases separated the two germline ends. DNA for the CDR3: TGCGCCAGCAGCTACAACTTTGAGGGTGGAGAGACCCAGTACTTC. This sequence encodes CASSYNFEGGETQYF.

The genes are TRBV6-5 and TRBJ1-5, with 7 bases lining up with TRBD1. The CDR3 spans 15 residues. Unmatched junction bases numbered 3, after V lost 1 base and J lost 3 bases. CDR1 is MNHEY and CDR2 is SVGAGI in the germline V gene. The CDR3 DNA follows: TGTGCCAGCAGTTACTTAGGGGGCGTCAATCAGCCCCAGCATTTT. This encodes CASSYLGGVNQPQHF.

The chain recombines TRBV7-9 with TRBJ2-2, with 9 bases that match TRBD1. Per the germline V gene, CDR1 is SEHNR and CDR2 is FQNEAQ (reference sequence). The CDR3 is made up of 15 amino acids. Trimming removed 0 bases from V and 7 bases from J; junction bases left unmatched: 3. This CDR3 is CASSLAGQGSGELFF. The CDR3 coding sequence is TGTGCCAGCAGCTTAGCGGGACAGGGAAGCGGGGAGCTGTTTTTT. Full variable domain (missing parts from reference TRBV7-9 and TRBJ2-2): DTGVSQNPRHKITKRGQNVTFRCDPISEHNRLYWYRQTLGQGPEFLTYFQNEAQLEKSRLLSDRFSAERPKGSFSTLEIQRTEQGDSAMYLCASSLAGQGSGELFFGEGSRLTVL.

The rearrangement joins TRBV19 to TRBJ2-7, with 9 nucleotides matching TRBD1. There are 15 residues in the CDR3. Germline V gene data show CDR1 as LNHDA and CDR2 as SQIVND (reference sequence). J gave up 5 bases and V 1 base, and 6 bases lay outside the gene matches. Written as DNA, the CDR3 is TGTGCCAGTAGTATAGGAACAGGGGGCAATCACGAGCAGTACTTC. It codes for CASSIGTGGNHEQYF.

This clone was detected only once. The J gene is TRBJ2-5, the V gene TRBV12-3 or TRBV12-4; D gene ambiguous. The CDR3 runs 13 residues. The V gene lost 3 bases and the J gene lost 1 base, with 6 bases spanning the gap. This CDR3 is CASSFFSQETQYF. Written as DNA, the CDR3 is TGTGCCAGCAGTTTCTTCTCCCAAGAGACCCAGTACTTC.

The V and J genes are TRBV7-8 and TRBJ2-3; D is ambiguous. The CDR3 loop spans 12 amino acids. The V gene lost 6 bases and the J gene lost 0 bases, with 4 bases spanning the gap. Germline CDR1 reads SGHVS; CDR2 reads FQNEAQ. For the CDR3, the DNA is TGTGCCAGCAGTGCGAGCACAGATACGCAGTATTTT. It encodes CASSASTDTQYF.

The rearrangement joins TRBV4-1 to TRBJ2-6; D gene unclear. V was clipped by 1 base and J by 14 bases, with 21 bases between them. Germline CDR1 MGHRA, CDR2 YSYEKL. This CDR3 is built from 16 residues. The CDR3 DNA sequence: TGCGCCAGCAGCCAAGGGTTCAGGTTGATCCCTCCCATCCTGACTTTC. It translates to CASSQGFRLIPPILTF.

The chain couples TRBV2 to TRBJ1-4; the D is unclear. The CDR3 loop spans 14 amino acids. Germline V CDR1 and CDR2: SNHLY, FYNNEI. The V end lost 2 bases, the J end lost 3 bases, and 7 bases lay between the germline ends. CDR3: CASSEQAPNEKLFF. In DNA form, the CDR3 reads TGTGCCAGCAGTGAACAGGCCCCTAATGAAAAACTGTTTTTT.

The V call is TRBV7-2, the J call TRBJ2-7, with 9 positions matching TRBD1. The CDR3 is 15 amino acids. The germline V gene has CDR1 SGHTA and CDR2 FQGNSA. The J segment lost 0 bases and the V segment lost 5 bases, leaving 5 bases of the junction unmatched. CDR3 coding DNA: TGTGCCAGCAGCCCCCGGGACAGGGCCTCCTACGAGCAGTACTTC. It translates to CASSPRDRASYEQYF.

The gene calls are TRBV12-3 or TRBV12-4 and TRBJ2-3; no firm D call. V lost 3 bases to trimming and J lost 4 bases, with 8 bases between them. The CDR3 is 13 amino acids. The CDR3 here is CASSFRQADTQYF. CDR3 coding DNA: TGTGCCAGCAGTTTTCGTCAGGCAGATACGCAGTATTTT.

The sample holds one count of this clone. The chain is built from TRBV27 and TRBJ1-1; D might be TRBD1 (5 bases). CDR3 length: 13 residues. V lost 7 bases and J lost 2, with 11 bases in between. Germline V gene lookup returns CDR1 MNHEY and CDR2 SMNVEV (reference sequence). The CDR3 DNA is TGTGCCAGCACTCGGGGGGGAAACACTGAAGCTTTCTTT. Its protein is CASTRGGNTEAFF.